The text below deals with one T cell receptor beta chain. Its target is not known. This sample stems from a study of cytomegalovirus exposure and HLA in healthy donors. Study-level points and caveats: In a later analysis, most CMV-associated TCR beta chains appeared HLA-restricted.

Germline V gives CDR1 SGHDN, CDR2 FVKESK. V lost 3 bases and J lost 1; bases outside the gene matches: 6. This CDR3 is 17 amino acids long. PCR primers comprised 60 Vbeta and 13 Jbeta primers. Measured with immunoSEQ multiplex PCR; TCRdb has only the in-frame clones, and not every one. The sample has 80,000 to 95,000 clones, around nine tenths seen once. The sequence was obtained from a man between 25 and 39 years old in good health and CMV-seropositive. This chain links TRBV14 with TRBJ2-6; 7 bases match TRBD2. Material: PBMCs. CDR3 region: CASSQGLRVSGANVLTF. The CDR3 DNA follows: TGTGCCAGCAGCCAGGGACTACGAGTTTCTGGGGCCAACGTCCTGACTTTC.